The sequence of this T cell receptor beta chain was determined in a study of blood T cell repertoires in COVID-19. The CDR3 length is 16 residues. Trimming took off 3 bases at V and 2 bases at J, with 18 bases between the two ends. Germline-derived CDR1 and CDR2 are SGDLS and YYNGEE. Here immunoSEQ multiplex PCR was the method, and the copy in TCRdb shows in-frame clones only, minus some. Altogether more than 65,000 clones are present, over 70% being singletons, with the ten largest covering 16%. The sequencing input was peripheral blood. The rearrangement joins TRBV9 to TRBJ2-7, with D possibly matching TRBD1 (6 bases). This TCR derives from a man aged 55-75 years with acute or convalescent COVID-19. The CDR3 DNA is TGTGCCAGCAGCGCCGCGGGCAGGGGCGACACCTACGAGCAGTACTTC. Its translation: CASSAAGRGDTYEQYF.